The subject of this entry is one T cell receptor (beta chain). Its matching antigen is unknown. The sample belongs to a study of radiotherapy plus CTLA-4 blockade in lung cancer. Looking at the study overall: For approximately 19% of patients, objective responses occurred, and around 31% had disease control.

The V gene lost 0 bases and the J gene lost 9 bases, with 19 bases spanning the gap. Per the germline V gene, CDR1 is SGDLS and CDR2 is YYNGEE. The CDR3 totals 16 residues. The study, taken as a whole, reports: Among reported predictors of response, early blood T cell clone dynamics with interferon-beta performed best.

Using immunoSEQ multiplex PCR, the repertoire was profiled, and TCRdb retains in-frame clones only, with some absent. The repertoire has tens of thousands of clones, around 82% of them found once; the top ten carry more than 0.75%. The sample consisted of peripheral blood, taken from a patient treated with radiotherapy plus ipilimumab. The sequence came from a human donor with non-small cell lung cancer who had stable disease on radiotherapy plus ipilimumab. J is TRBJ1-3 and V is TRBV9; D might be TRBD1 (6 bases). The CDR3: CASSVARTASLGTIYF. The CDR3 region has the DNA TGTGCCAGCAGCGTAGCCAGGACAGCTTCCCTCGGCACCATATATTTT.